The 8 T cell receptor beta chains below all came from one sample that was sequenced in a study of cytomegalovirus exposure and HLA in healthy donors. 13 Jbeta primers and 60 Vbeta primers were used for the PCR. Generated by immunoSEQ multiplex PCR, the TCRdb table keeps only in-frame clones and is missing some. The table lists some 120,000 clones, about 82% of them singletons, with more than 1.5% in the top ten. Material: PBMCs. These receptors came from a man aged 45-65 years in good health and CMV-seronegative.

This clone occurred once. This chain links TRBV7-9 with TRBJ1-4, with 7 bases fitting TRBD1. The CDR3 sequence is 15 residues long. CDR1 is SEHNR and CDR2 is FQNEAQ in the germline V gene (reference sequence). V gave up 5 bases and J gave up 4 bases; unmatched junction bases: 7. The CDR3 protein is CASSPTGWVNEKLFF. The CDR3 DNA follows: TGTGCCAGCAGCCCGACAGGGTGGGTTAATGAAAAACTGTTTTTT.

The chain links TRBV18 to TRBJ1-1; possible D gene TRBD1, 6 bases. Germline lookup yields CDR1 KGHSH and CDR2 LQKENI. This CDR3 contains 15 residues. V shed 1 base and J shed 1 base, with 10 bases lying between them. The DNA for the CDR3 is TGTGCCAGCTCACCACGGACAGAGCCGAACACTGAAGCTTTCTTT. Its translation: CASSPRTEPNTEAFF.

This clone was observed a handful of times. The genes are TRBV4-3 and TRBJ1-3, with D uncertain. The germline V and J ends were trimmed by 1 base and 1 base, with 11 bases remaining between them. The CDR3 totals 16 residues. The germline V gene encodes CDR1 LGHNA and CDR2 YSLEER. The CDR3 coding sequence is TGCGCCAGCAGCCAAGGCACCGGGGTGTCTGGAAACACCATATATTTT. The encoded protein is CASSQGTGVSGNTIYF.

This CDR3 is CATLGWDAGGHGYGYTF. In DNA, the CDR3 is TGTGCCACCTTGGGCTGGGATGCGGGAGGTCACGGCTATGGCTACACCTTC. J is TRBJ1-2 and V is TRBV28; D not resolved. CDR3 length: 17 residues. Between the trimmed V and J ends, which lost 10 bases and 4 bases, there was a span of 28 bases. Per germline, CDR1 MDHEN and CDR2 SYDVKM.

V gene TRBV5-1 combines with J gene TRBJ2-5, with D possibly being TRBD2 (5 bases). Germline lookup yields CDR1 SGHRS and CDR2 YFSETQ. The CDR3 is made up of 14 amino acids. V was clipped by 3 bases and J by 4 bases, with 13 bases between them. The CDR3 spells CASSSASRPETQYF. The CDR3 bases are TGCGCCAGCAGCTCCGCTAGCCGACCAGAGACCCAGTACTTC.

Regarding this clone: One end of the junction is discordant with germline, which a read error may explain. This sequence joins TRBV7-9 and TRBJ1-6, with 7 bases matching TRBD1. Germline V gene lookup returns CDR1 SEHNR and CDR2 FQNEAQ (reference sequence). This CDR3 comprises 16 residues. Written as DNA, the CDR3 is TGTTCCAGCAGCTTAGGGGGACAGTCCTATAATTCACCCCTCCACTTT. It specifies CSSSLGGQSYNSPLHF.

The rearrangement joins TRBV5-4 to TRBJ1-4; perhaps TRBD1 as D (6 bases). The germline V and J ends were trimmed by 1 base and 8 bases, with 18 bases remaining between them. The germline V gene encodes CDR1 SGHNT and CDR2 YYREEE (reference sequence). The CDR3 length is 16 residues. CDR3 coding DNA: TGTGCCAGCAGCTTGAATCCTACAGGGCTAGGGGAAAAACTGTTTTTT. This gives the protein CASSLNPTGLGEKLFF.

The chain links TRBV9 to TRBJ2-2; TRBD1 is a possible D gene (6 bases). V lost 2 bases to trimming and J lost 1 base, with 9 bases between them. The germline V gene encodes CDR1 SGDLS and CDR2 YYNGEE. CDR3 length equals 15 residues. CDR3 in amino acids: CASSVRDKNTGELFF. CDR3 in DNA: TGTGCCAGCAGCGTCCGGGACAAGAACACCGGGGAGCTGTTTTTT.